These T cell receptor beta chains were read from a single sample in a study of blood T cell repertoires in COVID-19. Only in-frame clones appear in the TCRdb table, and some are missing; sequencing was by immunoSEQ multiplex PCR. The sample contains about 14,000 clones, roughly 88% of which appear only once. The material sequenced was peripheral blood. The source is a woman aged 50 to 60 with active or convalescent COVID-19. Both conserved end residues are part of each CDR3. The size field is filled for only some rows; it gives once, few, many or a size class.

- | TRBJ2-5 | TRBV7-9 | CASRSSGAQETQYF
- | TRBJ2-7 | TRBV29-1 | CSVVSGRAYEQYF
- | TRBJ2-7 | TRBV21-1 | CASTSPASGGKFPTYEQYF
few | TRBJ1-1 | TRBV6-6 | CASRKDRGRSEAFF
- | TRBJ2-7 | TRBV29-1 | CSVEEWTGSDYEQYF
few | TRBJ1-3 | TRBV28 | CASSFARFSGNTIYF
- | TRBJ2-1 | TRBV27 | CASSVYGTSLEQFF
few | TRBJ2-2 | TRBV19 | CASSIGTGGPGELFF
- | TRBJ2-7 | TRBV28 | CASTTILRGTGASYEQYF
- | TRBJ2-7 | TRBV5-4 | CASSLAQGVSYEQYF
- | TRBJ2-5 | TRBV7-7 | CASSKGQRWGETQYF
- | TRBJ2-1 | TRBV4-1 | CASSQGPGTGYNEQFF
- | TRBJ2-2 | TRBV4-2 | CASSQVGPGSGTGELFF
once | TRBJ1-1 | TRBV9 | CASRLPPTEAFF
- | TRBJ1-6 | TRBV4-1 | CASSQHPGTFIYNSPLHF